This T cell receptor beta chain is from a study of blood T cell repertoires in COVID-19. CDR1 is LNHDA and CDR2 is SQIVND in the germline V gene (reference sequence). Deletions cut 8 bases from V and 2 bases from J, with 18 bases between. The CDR3 is 16 amino acids. Under the authors' procedure: The authors estimated nucleated cell counts from reference gene primer amplification. Some clones are missing from TCRdb's copy, which holds only in-frame ones; the method was immunoSEQ multiplex PCR. From that table come the V and J calls and clone size; the DNA was used to work out D and trimming. The data contain some 250,000 clones, around 88% of them singletons.

The chain employs TRBV19 and TRBJ1-4; no clear D gene. The sequenced sample consisted of peripheral blood. The TCR originated in a woman in her thirties who had recovered from COVID-19. The chain's CDR3 is CASAEGSSRTNEKLFF. In DNA, the CDR3 is TGTGCCAGTGCAGAGGGATCAAGTCGGACTAATGAAAAACTGTTTTTT.